This T cell receptor beta chain was captured by sequencing in a study of cytotoxic CD8 clonotypes in ibrutinib-treated CLL. Sequencing used immunoSEQ multiplex PCR; TCRdb keeps in-frame clones, though not all of them. The table has about 140,000 clones, around 90% seen once. V was clipped by 4 bases and J by 2 bases, with 9 bases between them. The germline gives CDR1 SEHNR, CDR2 FQNEAQ (reference sequence). CDR3 length equals 14 residues. Overall study results and limits: An increase in clonality occurred at ibrutinib response, followed by a return toward baseline at progression. Clonotypes that were public were uncommon, and they contracted or stayed stable on treatment.

In the case of this clone: Antigen specificity is unknown.

This TCR derives from a human donor with chronic lymphocytic leukemia. V gene TRBV7-9 combines with J gene TRBJ1-3; D gene ambiguous. Material: PBMCs, obtained after 12 months of ibrutinib treatment. CDR3: CASSYSITGNTIYF. The CDR3 region has the DNA TGTGCCAGCAGCTACAGTATTACTGGAAACACCATATATTTT.